This T cell receptor beta chain was obtained from a study of blood T cell repertoires in COVID-19. About the study: COVID-19 samples collected from the United States, Italy and Spain covered acute and convalescent phases.

Germline V gives CDR1 LGHNA, CDR2 YNFKEQ. CDR3 length equals 16 residues. The V end lost 1 base, the J end lost 13 bases, and 25 bases lay between the germline ends. Cohort assignment relied on participant-reported clinical history. Assay: immunoSEQ multiplex PCR; the TCRdb copy retains only in-frame clones and omits some. The sample has more than 100,000 clones, about four fifths seen once; the top ten hold nearly 4%. The clonotype comes from a woman between 25 and 40 years old who had recovered from COVID-19. The sequencing sample was made of PBMCs or T cells enriched from blood (not recorded which). The rearrangement uses TRBV4-2 and TRBJ1-1; D unresolved. DNA of the CDR3: TGTGCCAGCAGCCAAGTAGTTGACCCCGACGATCGGGGTGGTTTCTTT. It translates to CASSQVVDPDDRGGFF.